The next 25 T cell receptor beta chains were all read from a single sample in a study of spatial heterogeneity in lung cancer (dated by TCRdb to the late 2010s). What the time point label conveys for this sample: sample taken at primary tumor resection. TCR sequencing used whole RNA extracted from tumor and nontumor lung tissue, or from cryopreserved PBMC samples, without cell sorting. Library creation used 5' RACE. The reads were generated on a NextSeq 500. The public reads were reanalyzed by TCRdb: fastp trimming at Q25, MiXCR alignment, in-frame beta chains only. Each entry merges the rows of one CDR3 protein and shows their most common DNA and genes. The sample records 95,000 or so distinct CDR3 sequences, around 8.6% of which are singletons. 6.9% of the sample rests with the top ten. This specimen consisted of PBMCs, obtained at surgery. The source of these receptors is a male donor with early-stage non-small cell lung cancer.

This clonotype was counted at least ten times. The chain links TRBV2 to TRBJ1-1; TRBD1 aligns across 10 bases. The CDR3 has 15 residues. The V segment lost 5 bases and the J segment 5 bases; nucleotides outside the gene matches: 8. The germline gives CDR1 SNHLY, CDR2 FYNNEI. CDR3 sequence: CASSPGTGARTEAFF. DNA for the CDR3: TGTGCCAGCAGTCCCGGGACAGGGGCTAGGACTGAAGCTTTCTTT. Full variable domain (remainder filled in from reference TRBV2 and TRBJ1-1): EPEVTQTPSHQVTQMGQEVILRCVPISNHLYFYWYRQILGQKVEFLVSFYNNEISEKSEIFDDQFSVERPDGSNFTLKIRSTKLEDSAMYFCASSPGTGARTEAFFGQGTRLTVV.

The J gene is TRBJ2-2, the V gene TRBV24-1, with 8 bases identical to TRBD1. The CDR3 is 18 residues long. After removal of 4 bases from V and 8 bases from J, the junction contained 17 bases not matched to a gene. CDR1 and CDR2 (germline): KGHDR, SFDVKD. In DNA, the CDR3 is TGTGCCACCAGTGAGGCAGGGGGCGCAGACCTTCACGCAGGGGAGCTGTTTTTT. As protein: CATSEAGGADLHAGELFF.

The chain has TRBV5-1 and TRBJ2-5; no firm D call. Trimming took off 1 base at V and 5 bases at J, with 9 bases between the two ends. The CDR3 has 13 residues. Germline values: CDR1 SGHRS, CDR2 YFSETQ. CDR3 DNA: TGCGCCAGCAGCTTGTTGGCGGCGGAGACCCAGTACTTC. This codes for CASSLLAAETQYF. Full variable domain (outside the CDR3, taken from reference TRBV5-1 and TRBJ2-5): KAGVTQTPRYLIKTRGQQVTLSCSPISGHRSVSWYQQTPGQGLQFLFEYFSETQRNKGNFPGRFSGRQFSNSRSEMNVSTLELGDSALYLCASSLLAAETQYFGPGTRLLVL.

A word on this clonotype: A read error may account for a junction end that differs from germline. This CDR3 reads CSAVNRVSKQPQHF. The CDR3 region has the DNA TGCAGTGCTGTGAACAGGGTAAGCAAGCAGCCCCAGCATTTT. This rearrangement joins TRBV20-1 to TRBJ1-5, with TRBD1 as a possible D gene (6 bases). CDR3 length: 14 residues. CDR1 is DFQATT, CDR2 SNEGSKA, per germline (reference sequence).

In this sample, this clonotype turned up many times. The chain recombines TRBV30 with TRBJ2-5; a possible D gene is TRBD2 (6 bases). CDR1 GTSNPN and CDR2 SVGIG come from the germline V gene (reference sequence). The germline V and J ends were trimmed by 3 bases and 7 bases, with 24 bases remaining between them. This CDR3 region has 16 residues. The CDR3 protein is CAWRFRDSERKGTQYF. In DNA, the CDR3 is TGTGCCTGGAGGTTCCGGGACTCCGAGCGGAAAGGGACCCAGTACTTC.

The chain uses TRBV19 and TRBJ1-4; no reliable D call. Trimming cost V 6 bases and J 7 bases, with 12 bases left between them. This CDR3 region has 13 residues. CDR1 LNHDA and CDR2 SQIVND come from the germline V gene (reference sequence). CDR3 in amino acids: CASSEREGEKLFF. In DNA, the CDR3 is TGTGCCAGTAGCGAGAGGGAAGGTGAAAAACTGTTTTTT.

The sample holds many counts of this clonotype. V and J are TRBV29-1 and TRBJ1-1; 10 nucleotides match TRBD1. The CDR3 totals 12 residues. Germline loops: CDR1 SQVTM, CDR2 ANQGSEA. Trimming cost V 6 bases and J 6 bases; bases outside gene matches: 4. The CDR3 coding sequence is TGCAGCGTAGGACAGGGGGGAGCTGAAGCTTTCTTT. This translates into CSVGQGGAEAFF.

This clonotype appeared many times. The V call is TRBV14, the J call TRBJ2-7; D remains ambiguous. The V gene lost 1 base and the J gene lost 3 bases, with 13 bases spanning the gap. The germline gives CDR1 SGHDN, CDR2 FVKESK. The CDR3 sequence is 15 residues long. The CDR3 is CASSQVSRGHYEQYF. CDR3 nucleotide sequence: TGTGCCAGCAGCCAAGTTTCCCGCGGTCACTACGAGCAGTACTTC.

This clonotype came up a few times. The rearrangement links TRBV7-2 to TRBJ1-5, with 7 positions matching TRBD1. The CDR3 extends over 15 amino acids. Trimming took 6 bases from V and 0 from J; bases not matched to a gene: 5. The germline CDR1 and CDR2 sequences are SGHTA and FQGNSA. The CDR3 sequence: CASSQTGDSNQPQHF. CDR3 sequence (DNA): TGTGCCAGCAGTCAAACAGGGGATAGCAATCAGCCCCAGCATTTT.

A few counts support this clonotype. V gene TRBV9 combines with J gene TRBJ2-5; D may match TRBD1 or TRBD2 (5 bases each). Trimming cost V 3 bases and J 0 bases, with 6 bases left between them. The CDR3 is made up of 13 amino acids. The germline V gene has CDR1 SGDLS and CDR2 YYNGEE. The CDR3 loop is CASSAGHQETQYF. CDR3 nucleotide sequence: TGTGCCAGCAGCGCGGGACACCAAGAGACCCAGTACTTC.

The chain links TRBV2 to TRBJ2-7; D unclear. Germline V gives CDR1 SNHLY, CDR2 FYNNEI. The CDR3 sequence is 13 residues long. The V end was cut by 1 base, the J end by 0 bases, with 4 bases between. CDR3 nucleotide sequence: TGTGCCAGCAGTGAAGAGAGCTCCTACGAGCAGTACTTC. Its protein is CASSEESSYEQYF.

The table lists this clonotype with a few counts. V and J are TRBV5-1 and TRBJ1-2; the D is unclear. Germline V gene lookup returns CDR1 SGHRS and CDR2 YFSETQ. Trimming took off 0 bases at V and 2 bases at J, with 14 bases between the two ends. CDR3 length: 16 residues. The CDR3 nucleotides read TGCGCCAGCAGCTTGGGGGCCCAGGCTGCCAACTATGGCTACACCTTC. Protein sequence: CASSLGAQAANYGYTF.

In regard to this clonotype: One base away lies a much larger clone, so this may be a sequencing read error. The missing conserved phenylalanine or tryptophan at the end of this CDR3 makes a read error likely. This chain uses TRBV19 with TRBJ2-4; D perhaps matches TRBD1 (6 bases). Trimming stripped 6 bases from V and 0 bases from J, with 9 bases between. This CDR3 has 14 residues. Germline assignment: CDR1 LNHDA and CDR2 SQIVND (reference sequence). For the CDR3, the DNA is TGTGCCAGTAGGGAACAGGGAGCCAAAAACATTCAGTACTCC. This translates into CASREQGAKNIQYS.

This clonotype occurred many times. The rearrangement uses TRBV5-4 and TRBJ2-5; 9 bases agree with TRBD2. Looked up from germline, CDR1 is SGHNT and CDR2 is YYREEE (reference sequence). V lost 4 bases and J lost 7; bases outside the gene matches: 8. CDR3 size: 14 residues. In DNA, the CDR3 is TGTGCCAGCAGCCCGGGACTAGCCCCAGGGACCCAGTACTTC. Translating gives CASSPGLAPGTQYF.

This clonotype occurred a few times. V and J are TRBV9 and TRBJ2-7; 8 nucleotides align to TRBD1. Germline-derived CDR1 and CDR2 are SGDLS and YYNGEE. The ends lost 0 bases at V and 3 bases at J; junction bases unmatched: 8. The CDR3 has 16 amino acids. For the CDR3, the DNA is TGTGCCAGCAGCGTAGGCCCCACAGGGGGACTCTACGAGCAGTACTTC. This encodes CASSVGPTGGLYEQYF.

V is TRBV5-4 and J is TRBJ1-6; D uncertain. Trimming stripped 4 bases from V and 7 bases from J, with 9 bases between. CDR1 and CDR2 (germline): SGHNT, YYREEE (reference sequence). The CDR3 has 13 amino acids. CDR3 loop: CASSQAGNSPLHF. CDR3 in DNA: TGTGCCAGCAGCCAGGCGGGGAATTCACCCCTCCACTTT.

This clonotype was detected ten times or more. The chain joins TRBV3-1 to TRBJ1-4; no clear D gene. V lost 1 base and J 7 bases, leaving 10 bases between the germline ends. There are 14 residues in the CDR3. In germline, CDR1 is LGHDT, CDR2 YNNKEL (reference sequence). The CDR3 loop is CASSQAGPGEKLFF. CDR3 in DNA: TGTGCCAGCAGCCAAGCCGGGCCTGGTGAAAAACTGTTTTTT.

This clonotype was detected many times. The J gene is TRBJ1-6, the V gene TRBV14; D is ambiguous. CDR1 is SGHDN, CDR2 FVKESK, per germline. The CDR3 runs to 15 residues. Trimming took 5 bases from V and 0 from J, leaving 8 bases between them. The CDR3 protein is CASSTGISYNSPLHF. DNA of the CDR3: TGTGCCAGCAGCACGGGGATCTCCTATAATTCACCCCTCCACTTT.

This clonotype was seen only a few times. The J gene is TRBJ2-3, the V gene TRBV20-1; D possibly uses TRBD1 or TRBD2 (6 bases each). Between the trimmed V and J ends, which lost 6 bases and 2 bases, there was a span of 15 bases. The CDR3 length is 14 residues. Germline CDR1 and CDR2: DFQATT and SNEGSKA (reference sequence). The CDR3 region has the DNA TGCAGTGCCCCTGGACAGCGGGCCACAGATACGCAGTATTTT. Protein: CSAPGQRATDTQYF.

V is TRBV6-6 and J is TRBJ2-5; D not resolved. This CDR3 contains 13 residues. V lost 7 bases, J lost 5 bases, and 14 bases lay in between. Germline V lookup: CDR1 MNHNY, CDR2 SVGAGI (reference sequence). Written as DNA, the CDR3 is TGTGCCAGCACCAGTCTAGGTAGTGAGACCCAGTACTTC. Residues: CASTSLGSETQYF.

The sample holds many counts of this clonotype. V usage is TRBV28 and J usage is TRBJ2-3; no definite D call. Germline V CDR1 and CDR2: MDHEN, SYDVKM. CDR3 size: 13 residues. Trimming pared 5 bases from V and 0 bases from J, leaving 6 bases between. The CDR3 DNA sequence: TGTGCCAGCAGTCTCACTAGCACAGATACGCAGTATTTT. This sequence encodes CASSLTSTDTQYF. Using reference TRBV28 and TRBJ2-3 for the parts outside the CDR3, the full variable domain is DVKVTQSSRYLVKRTGEKVFLECVQDMDHENMFWYRQDPGLGLRLIYFSYDVKMKEKGDIPEGYSVSREKKERFSLILESASTNQTSMYLCASSLTSTDTQYFGPGTRLTVL.

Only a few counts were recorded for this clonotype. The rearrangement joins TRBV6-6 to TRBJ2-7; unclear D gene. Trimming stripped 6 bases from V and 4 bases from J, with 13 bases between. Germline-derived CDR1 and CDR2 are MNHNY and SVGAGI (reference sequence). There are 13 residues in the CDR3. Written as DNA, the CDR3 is TGTGCCAGCAGCCCTGATAGGTTATACGAGCAGTACTTC. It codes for CASSPDRLYEQYF.

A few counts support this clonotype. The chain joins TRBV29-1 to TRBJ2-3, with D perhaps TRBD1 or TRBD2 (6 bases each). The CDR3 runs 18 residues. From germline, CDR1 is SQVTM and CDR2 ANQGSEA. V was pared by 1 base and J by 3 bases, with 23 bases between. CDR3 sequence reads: CSVEVPPGGGGRTDTQYF. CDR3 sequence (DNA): TGCAGCGTTGAAGTCCCTCCCGGGGGCGGAGGAAGGACAGATACGCAGTATTTT.

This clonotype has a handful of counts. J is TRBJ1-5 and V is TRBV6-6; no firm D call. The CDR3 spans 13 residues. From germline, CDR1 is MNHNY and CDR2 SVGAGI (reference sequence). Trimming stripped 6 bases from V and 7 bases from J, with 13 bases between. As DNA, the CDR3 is TGTGCCAGCAGCATAGGGAGGTACCAGCCCCAGCATTTT. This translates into CASSIGRYQPQHF.

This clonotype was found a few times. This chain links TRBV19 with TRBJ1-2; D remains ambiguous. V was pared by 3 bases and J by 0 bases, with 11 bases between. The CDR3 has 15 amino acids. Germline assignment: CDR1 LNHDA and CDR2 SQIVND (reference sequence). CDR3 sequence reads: CASSMNGYTNYGYTF. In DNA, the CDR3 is TGTGCCAGTAGTATGAACGGTTATACTAACTATGGCTACACCTTC.